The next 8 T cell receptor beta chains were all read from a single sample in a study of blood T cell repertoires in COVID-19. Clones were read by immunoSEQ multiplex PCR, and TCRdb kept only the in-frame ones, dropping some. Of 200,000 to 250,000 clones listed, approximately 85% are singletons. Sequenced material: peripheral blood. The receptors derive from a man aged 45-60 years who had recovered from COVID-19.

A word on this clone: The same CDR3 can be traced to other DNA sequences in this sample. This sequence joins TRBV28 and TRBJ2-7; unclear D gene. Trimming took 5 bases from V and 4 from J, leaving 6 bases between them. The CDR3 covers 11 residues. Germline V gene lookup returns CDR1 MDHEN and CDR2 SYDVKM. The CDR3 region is CASSLRYEQYF. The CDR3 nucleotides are TGTGCCAGCAGTCTCAGATACGAGCAGTACTTC.

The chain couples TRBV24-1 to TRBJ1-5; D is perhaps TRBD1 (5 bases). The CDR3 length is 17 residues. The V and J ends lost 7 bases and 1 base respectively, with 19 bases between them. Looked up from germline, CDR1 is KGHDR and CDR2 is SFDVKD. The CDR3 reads CATRDRGQGTSNQPQHF. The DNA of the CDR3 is TGTGCCACCAGGGATAGGGGCCAGGGTACCAGCAATCAGCCCCAGCATTTT.

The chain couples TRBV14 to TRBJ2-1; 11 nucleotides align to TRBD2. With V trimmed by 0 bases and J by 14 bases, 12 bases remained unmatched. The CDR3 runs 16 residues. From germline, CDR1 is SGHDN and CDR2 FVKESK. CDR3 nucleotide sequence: TGTGCCAGCAGCCAAGATCCACTAGCGGGAGCCCTACAAAAGTTCTTC. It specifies CASSQDPLAGALQKFF.

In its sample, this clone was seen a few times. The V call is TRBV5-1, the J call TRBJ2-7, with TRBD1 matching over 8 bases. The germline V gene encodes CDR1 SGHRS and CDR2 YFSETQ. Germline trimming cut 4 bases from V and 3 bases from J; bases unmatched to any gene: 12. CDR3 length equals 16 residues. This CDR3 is CASSLRQGNKDYEQYF. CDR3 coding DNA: TGCGCCAGCAGCCTTAGACAGGGGAATAAGGACTACGAGCAGTACTTC. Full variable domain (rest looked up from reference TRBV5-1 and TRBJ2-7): KAGVTQTPRYLIKTRGQQVTLSCSPISGHRSVSWYQQTPGQGLQFLFEYFSETQRNKGNFPGRFSGRQFSNSRSEMNVSTLELGDSALYLCASSLRQGNKDYEQYFGPGTRLTVT.

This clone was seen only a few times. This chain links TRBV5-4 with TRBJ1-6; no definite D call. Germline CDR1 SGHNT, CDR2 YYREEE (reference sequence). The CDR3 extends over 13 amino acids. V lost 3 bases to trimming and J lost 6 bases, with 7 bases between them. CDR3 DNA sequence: TGTGCCAGCAGCTGGGAGGGTAATTCACCCCTCCACTTT. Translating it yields CASSWEGNSPLHF.

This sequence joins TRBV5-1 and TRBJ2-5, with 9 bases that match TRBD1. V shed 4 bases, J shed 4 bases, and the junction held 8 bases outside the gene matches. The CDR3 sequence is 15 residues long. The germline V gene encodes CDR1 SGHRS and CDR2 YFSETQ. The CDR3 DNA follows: TGCGCCAGCAGCCTAACTTACAGGGGGCGAGAGACCCAGTACTTC. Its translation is CASSLTYRGRETQYF.

The CDR3 nucleotides are TGTGCCAGCAGCTTGGTGAATACGGGGCCCCAGCATTTT. Its translation: CASSLVNTGPQHF. The gene calls are TRBV7-9 and TRBJ1-5; D remains unclear. The CDR3 is 13 residues long. Germline CDR1 reads SEHNR; CDR2 reads FQNEAQ (reference sequence). Trimming shortened V by 3 bases and J by 9 bases, and 12 bases separated the two germline ends.

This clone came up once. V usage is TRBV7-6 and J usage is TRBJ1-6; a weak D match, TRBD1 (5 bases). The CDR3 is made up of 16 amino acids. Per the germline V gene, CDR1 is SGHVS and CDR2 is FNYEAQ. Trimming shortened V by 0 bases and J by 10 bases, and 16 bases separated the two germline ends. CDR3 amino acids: CASSLAAGGNGSPLHF. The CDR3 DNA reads TGTGCCAGCAGCTTAGCGGCTGGGGGGAATGGGTCACCCCTCCACTTT. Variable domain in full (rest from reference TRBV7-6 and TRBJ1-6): GAGVSQSPRYKVTKRGQDVALRCDPISGHVSLYWYRQALGQGPEFLTYFNYEAQQDKSGLPNDRFSAERPEGSISTLTIQRTEQRDSAMYRCASSLAAGGNGSPLHFGNGTRLTVT.